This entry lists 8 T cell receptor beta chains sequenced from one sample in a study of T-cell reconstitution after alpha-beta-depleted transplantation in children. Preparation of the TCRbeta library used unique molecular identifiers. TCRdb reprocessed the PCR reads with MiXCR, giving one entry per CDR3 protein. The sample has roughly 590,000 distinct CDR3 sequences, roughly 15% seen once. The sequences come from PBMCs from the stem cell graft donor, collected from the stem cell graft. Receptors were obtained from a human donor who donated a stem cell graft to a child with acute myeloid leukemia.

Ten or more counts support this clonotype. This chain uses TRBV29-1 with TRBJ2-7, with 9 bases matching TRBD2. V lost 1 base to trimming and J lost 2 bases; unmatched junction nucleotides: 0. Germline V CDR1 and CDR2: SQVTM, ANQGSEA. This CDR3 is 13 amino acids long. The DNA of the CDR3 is TGCAGCGTTGAAGGCGGGGGGGCCTACGAGCAGTACTTC. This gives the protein CSVEGGGAYEQYF.

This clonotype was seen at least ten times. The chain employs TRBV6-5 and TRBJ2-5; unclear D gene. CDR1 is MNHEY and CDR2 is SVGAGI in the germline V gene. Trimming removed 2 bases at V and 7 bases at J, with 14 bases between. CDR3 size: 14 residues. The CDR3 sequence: CASSYGILSRTQYF. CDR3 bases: TGTGCCAGCAGTTACGGTATCCTATCGAGGACCCAGTACTTC.

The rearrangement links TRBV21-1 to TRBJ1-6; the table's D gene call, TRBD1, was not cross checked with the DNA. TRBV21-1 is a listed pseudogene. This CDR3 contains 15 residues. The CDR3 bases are TGTGCCAGCCGGGACCGGGACGGCAATAATTCACCCCTCCACTTT. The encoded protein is CASRDRDGNNSPLHF.

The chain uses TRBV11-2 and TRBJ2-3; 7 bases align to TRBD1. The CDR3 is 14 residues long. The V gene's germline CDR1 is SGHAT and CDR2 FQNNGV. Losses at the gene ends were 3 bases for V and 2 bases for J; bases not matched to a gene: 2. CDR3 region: CASSLQGDTDTQYF. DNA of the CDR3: TGTGCCAGCAGCTTGCAGGGGGACACAGATACGCAGTATTTT.

The CDR3 region is CASTHPGTPNEQFF. The CDR3 DNA sequence: TGCGCCAGCACCCACCCCGGTACACCCAATGAGCAGTTCTTC. This rearrangement joins TRBV5-1 to TRBJ2-1; the D is unclear. This CDR3 region has 14 residues. Germline V gene sequence: CDR1 SGHRS, CDR2 YFSETQ. Trimming shortened V by 6 bases and J by 6 bases, and 16 bases separated the two germline ends.

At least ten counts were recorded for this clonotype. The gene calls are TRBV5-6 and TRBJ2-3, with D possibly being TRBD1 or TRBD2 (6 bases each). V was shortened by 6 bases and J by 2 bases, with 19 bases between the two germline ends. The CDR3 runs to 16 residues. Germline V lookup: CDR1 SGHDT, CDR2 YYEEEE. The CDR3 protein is CASTWYEGGATDTQYF. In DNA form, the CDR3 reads TGTGCCAGCACCTGGTATGAGGGGGGTGCCACAGATACGCAGTATTTT.

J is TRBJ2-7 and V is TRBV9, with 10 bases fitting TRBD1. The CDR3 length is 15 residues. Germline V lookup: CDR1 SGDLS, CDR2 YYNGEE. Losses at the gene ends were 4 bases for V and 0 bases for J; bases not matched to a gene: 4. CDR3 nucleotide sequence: TGTGCCAGCAGCAACGGGGACAGGGGCTCCTACGAGCAGTACTTC. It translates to CASSNGDRGSYEQYF.

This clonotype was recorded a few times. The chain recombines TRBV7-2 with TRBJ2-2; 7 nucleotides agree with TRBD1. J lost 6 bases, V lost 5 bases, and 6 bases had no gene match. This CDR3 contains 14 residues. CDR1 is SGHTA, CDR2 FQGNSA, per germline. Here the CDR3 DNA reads TGTGCCAGCAGCCCGGACAGGCGGTCCGGGGAGCTGTTTTTT. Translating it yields CASSPDRRSGELFF.